The 23 T cell receptor beta chains in this list originate from one sample, sequenced in a study of blood T cells in healthy people across ages. Alongside a J-beta primer mix, a sample-barcoded 5' primer served in a second PCR lasting roughly 7 to 11 cycles. TCRdb fed the 5' RACE reads into MiXCR, producing one record per CDR3 protein. The table shows around 1.7 million distinct CDR3 sequences, with 28% occurring only once. Sequenced input: blood. The receptors shown here come from a woman aged 25-40 years in good health.

The chain links TRBV28 to TRBJ2-7, with D possibly being TRBD1 (5 bases). Germline loops: CDR1 MDHEN, CDR2 SYDVKM. The length of the CDR3 is 14 residues. V dropped 5 bases and J dropped 3 bases, with 14 bases sitting between them. CDR3 DNA sequence: TGTGCCAGCAGTGAGACCGACAGACGCTACGAGCAGTACTTC. Protein sequence: CASSETDRRYEQYF. The full variable domain, completed using reference TRBV28 and TRBJ2-7, is DVKVTQSSRYLVKRTGEKVFLECVQDMDHENMFWYRQDPGLGLRLIYFSYDVKMKEKGDIPEGYSVSREKKERFSLILESASTNQTSMYLCASSETDRRYEQYFGPGTRLTVT.

This clonotype occurred a few times. The CDR3 protein is CASSFGGGSPPVDEQYF. CDR3 sequence (DNA): TGTGCCAGCAGCTTCGGAGGGGGAAGCCCCCCAGTGGACGAGCAGTACTTC. The V gene is TRBV9, the J gene TRBJ2-7; TRBD1 or TRBD2 may be the D gene (6 bases each). Per the germline V gene, CDR1 is SGDLS and CDR2 is YYNGEE. CDR3 size: 17 residues. Trimming left V 4 bases short and J 5 bases short, with 25 bases between.

The chain links TRBV6-6 to TRBJ2-1; 9 nucleotides agree with TRBD2. Trimming cost V 0 bases and J 9 bases; bases outside gene matches: 9. This CDR3 is 16 amino acids long. Germline-derived CDR1 and CDR2 are MNHNY and SVGAGI (reference sequence). The chain's CDR3 is CASSYSDAGGPREQFF. CDR3 DNA sequence: TGTGCCAGCAGTTACTCAGACGCGGGAGGGCCCCGTGAGCAGTTCTTC.

This clonotype was observed a handful of times. This sequence joins TRBV4-1 and TRBJ1-4; D unclear. V lost 0 bases and J lost 4, with 9 bases in between. The CDR3 covers 15 residues. Per germline, CDR1 MGHRA and CDR2 YSYEKL. The CDR3 DNA follows: TGCGCCAGCAGCCAAGAGGCGGGAGGTAATGAAAAACTGTTTTTT. Its translation is CASSQEAGGNEKLFF.

To note about this clonotype: This clone may be a read error of a much larger clone one base away. This rearrangement joins TRBV20-1 to TRBJ2-1, with TRBD2 identical over 9 bases. Germline V gene data show CDR1 as DFQATT and CDR2 as SNEGSKA (reference sequence). The CDR3 loop spans 16 amino acids. DNA for the CDR3: TGCAGTGCTAGTATGGCGAGCGGGGGGACCTACAATGGGCAGTTCTTC. The encoded protein is CSASMASGGTYNGQFF.

This chain connects TRBV5-1 to TRBJ1-3, with a tentative D call TRBD1 (5 bases). This CDR3 comprises 16 residues. V lost 6 bases, J lost 1 base, and 17 bases lay in between. The V gene's germline CDR1 is SGHRS and CDR2 YFSETQ. The CDR3 DNA reads TGCGCCAGCAAAGCAGGATCAGGGTCTTCTGGAAACACCATATATTTT. Amino acid sequence: CASKAGSGSSGNTIYF. The whole variable domain, filled in from reference TRBV5-1 and TRBJ1-3, reads KAGVTQTPRYLIKTRGQQVTLSCSPISGHRSVSWYQQTPGQGLQFLFEYFSETQRNKGNFPGRFSGRQFSNSRSEMNVSTLELGDSALYLCASKAGSGSSGNTIYFGEGSWLTVV.

This clonotype was seen more than once but under ten times. V usage is TRBV5-5 and J usage is TRBJ1-2; no definite D call. This CDR3 is built from 13 residues. The V gene's germline CDR1 is SGHKS and CDR2 YYEKEE (reference sequence). V was trimmed by 4 bases and J by 6 bases, leaving 13 bases between them. The CDR3 spells CASSPLAGHGYTF. The CDR3 DNA is TGTGCCAGCAGCCCTTTGGCTGGGCATGGCTACACCTTC.

This clonotype was counted between two and nine times. The CDR3 here is CSGRKNSYNEQFF. The CDR3 bases are TGCAGCGGTCGTAAGAATTCCTACAATGAGCAGTTCTTC. The rearrangement joins TRBV29-1 to TRBJ2-1; D not resolved. The CDR3 contains 13 residues. CDR1 SQVTM and CDR2 ANQGSEA come from the germline V gene. The V gene lost 7 bases and the J gene lost 1 base, with 11 bases spanning the gap.

This clonotype was observed a few times. The J gene is TRBJ2-2, the V gene TRBV2; D is undetermined. The CDR3 contains 15 residues. The germline V and J ends were trimmed by 0 bases and 6 bases, with 11 bases remaining between them. Germline V gives CDR1 SNHLY, CDR2 FYNNEI. CDR3 sequence: CASSEALNKPGELFF. CDR3 DNA: TGTGCCAGCAGTGAAGCCTTGAATAAGCCCGGGGAGCTGTTTTTT.

This clonotype has a handful of counts. The gene calls are TRBV2 and TRBJ2-3, with 9 bases identical to TRBD2. Per germline, CDR1 SNHLY and CDR2 FYNNEI. V lost 7 bases, J lost 3 bases, and 8 bases stayed unmatched. The CDR3 totals 15 residues. The CDR3 here is CASTRYGLATDTQYF. For the CDR3, the DNA is TGTGCCAGCACCAGATACGGACTAGCGACAGATACGCAGTATTTT.

The chain is built from TRBV7-9 and TRBJ1-1; a weak D match, TRBD1 (5 bases). The length of the CDR3 is 13 residues. Germline V lookup: CDR1 SEHNR, CDR2 FQNEAQ (reference sequence). V lost 5 bases and J lost 6, with 13 bases in between. This chain's CDR3 is CASSVQGFSEAFF. The CDR3 nucleotides are TGTGCCAGCAGCGTCCAGGGATTTTCTGAAGCTTTCTTT.

This clonotype has a handful of counts. The chain uses TRBV2 and TRBJ2-7; D gene uncertain. V was shortened by 1 base and J by 2 bases, with 9 bases between the two germline ends. Germline-derived CDR1 and CDR2 are SNHLY and FYNNEI. The CDR3 spans 14 residues. The CDR3 here is CASSEGRPTYEQYF. The CDR3 DNA follows: TGTGCCAGCAGTGAAGGCCGGCCGACCTACGAGCAGTACTTC.

This clonotype was seen a few times. The V gene is TRBV27, the J gene TRBJ2-1, with unresolved D. The CDR3 sequence is 11 residues long. Germline loops: CDR1 MNHEY, CDR2 SMNVEV (reference sequence). The ends were cut back, 5 bases at V and 7 bases at J, with 6 bases in the middle. The CDR3 is CASSAVNEQFF. As DNA, the CDR3 is TGTGCCAGCAGTGCAGTGAATGAGCAGTTCTTC.

There are a few counts of this clonotype. The genes are TRBV20-1 and TRBJ2-3; D unresolved. Germline loops: CDR1 DFQATT, CDR2 SNEGSKA (reference sequence). The V end was cut by 1 base, the J end by 3 bases, with 11 bases between. This CDR3 spans 14 amino acids. The CDR3 region is CSARVRVGTDTQYF. Written as DNA, the CDR3 is TGCAGTGCTAGAGTGCGTGTGGGAACAGATACGCAGTATTTT.

About this clonotype itself: Sequence at one end of the junction differs from germline and may be a read error. The CDR3, as DNA: TGTGCCAGCAGCTTAATCGGGACAGGGAGGTCCTACGAGCGGTACTTC. It specifies CASSLIGTGRSYERYF. The J gene is TRBJ2-7, the V gene TRBV7-9; 9 bases are a match to TRBD1. Germline V gene lookup returns CDR1 SEHNR and CDR2 FQNEAQ (reference sequence). There are 16 residues in the CDR3. The full variable domain, its missing parts supplied by reference TRBV7-9 and TRBJ2-7, is DTGVSQNPRHKITKRGQNVTFRCDPISEHNRLYWYRQTLGQGPEFLTYFQNEAQLEKSRLLSDRFSAERPKGSFSTLEIQRTEQGDSAMYLCASSLIGTGRSYERYFGPGTRLTVT.

The chain carries TRBV11-2 and TRBJ2-3, with D perhaps assigned TRBD1 or TRBD2 (5 bases each). The V gene's germline CDR1 is SGHAT and CDR2 FQNNGV. V was clipped by 5 bases and J by 5 bases, with 14 bases between them. The CDR3 spans 14 residues. DNA of the CDR3: TGTGCCAGCAGCCCCCCTTCTGGGGGAGATACGCAGTATTTT. Protein: CASSPPSGGDTQYF.

This clonotype was recorded a few times. Compared with germline, one end of the junction differs, possibly owing to a read error. This chain connects TRBV5-1 to TRBJ2-5; TRBD1 aligns across 8 bases. The CDR3 is made up of 15 amino acids. The germline gives CDR1 SGHRS, CDR2 YFSETQ. The CDR3 protein is CAGSNGQGDGETQYF. Here the CDR3 DNA reads TGCGCCGGCAGCAACGGACAGGGAGACGGGGAGACCCAGTACTTC.

The chain couples TRBV5-1 to TRBJ2-1; 11 bases are a match to TRBD2. CDR1 is SGHRS, CDR2 YFSETQ, per germline. J lost 8 bases, V lost 4 bases, and 8 bases had no gene match. The CDR3 covers 15 residues. The CDR3 sequence is CASSPTSGACDEQFF. The CDR3 DNA sequence: TGCGCCAGCAGCCCGACTAGCGGGGCTTGCGATGAGCAGTTCTTC.

The chain couples TRBV20-1 to TRBJ2-7; D might be TRBD1 (5 bases). The CDR3 has 13 amino acids. V lost 4 bases, J lost 5 bases, and 15 bases lay in between. Germline V lookup: CDR1 DFQATT, CDR2 SNEGSKA (reference sequence). The CDR3 coding sequence is TGCAGTGCTATCCGTCGGCAGGGCGACGAGCAGTACTTC. It translates to CSAIRRQGDEQYF.

This clonotype was counted many times. CDR3 sequence reads: CSVERGQGNNEQFF. The CDR3 DNA sequence: TGCAGCGTTGAGAGGGGACAGGGGAACAATGAGCAGTTCTTC. The genes are TRBV29-1 and TRBJ2-1, with 10 bases fitting TRBD1. The CDR3 sequence is 14 residues long. Germline-derived CDR1 and CDR2 are SQVTM and ANQGSEA. Trimming at V came to 3 bases and at J to 5 bases, leaving 4 bases not matched to a gene.

At least ten counts were recorded for this clonotype. The genes are TRBV20-1 and TRBJ2-7; 7 bases fit TRBD1. Unmatched junction bases numbered 5, after V lost 1 base and J lost 2 bases. CDR3 length: 14 residues. Germline V gives CDR1 DFQATT, CDR2 SNEGSKA (reference sequence). The CDR3 DNA sequence: TGCAGTGCTAGAGTCGGTCAGGGGGCCTACGAGCAGTACTTC. Translation gives CSARVGQGAYEQYF.

The chain combines TRBV5-1 with TRBJ1-6, with unresolved D. V shed 0 bases and J shed 9 bases, with 7 bases lying between them. This CDR3 is built from 13 residues. The V gene's germline CDR1 is SGHRS and CDR2 YFSETQ. CDR3 amino acids: CASSLERASPLHF. The CDR3 DNA sequence: TGCGCCAGCAGCTTGGAAAGGGCTTCACCCCTCCACTTT.

This clonotype has ten or more counts. V is TRBV5-1 and J is TRBJ2-7; 7 positions match TRBD2. The V gene's germline CDR1 is SGHRS and CDR2 YFSETQ. V gave up 4 bases and J gave up 2 bases; unmatched junction bases: 6. This CDR3 spans 14 amino acids. The CDR3 region has the DNA TGCGCCAGCAGCCTCGGGACTAAGCCCTACGAGCAGTACTTC. This codes for CASSLGTKPYEQYF.